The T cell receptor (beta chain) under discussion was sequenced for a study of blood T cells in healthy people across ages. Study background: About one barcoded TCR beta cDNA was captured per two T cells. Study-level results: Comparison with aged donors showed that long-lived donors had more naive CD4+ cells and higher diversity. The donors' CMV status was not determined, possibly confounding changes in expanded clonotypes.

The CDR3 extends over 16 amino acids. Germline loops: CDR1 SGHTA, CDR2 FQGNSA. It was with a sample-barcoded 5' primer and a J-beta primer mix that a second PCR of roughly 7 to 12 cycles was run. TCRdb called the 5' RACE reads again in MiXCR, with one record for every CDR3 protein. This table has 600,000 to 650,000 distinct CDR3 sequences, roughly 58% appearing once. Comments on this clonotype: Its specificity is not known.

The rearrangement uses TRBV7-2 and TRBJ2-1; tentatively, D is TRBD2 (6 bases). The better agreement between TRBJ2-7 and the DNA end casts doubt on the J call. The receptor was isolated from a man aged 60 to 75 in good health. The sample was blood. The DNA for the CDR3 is TGTGCCAGCAGCTTAGCGGGTGCGGGAATTCGCCACGAGCAGTACTTC. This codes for CASSLAGAGIRHEQYF.